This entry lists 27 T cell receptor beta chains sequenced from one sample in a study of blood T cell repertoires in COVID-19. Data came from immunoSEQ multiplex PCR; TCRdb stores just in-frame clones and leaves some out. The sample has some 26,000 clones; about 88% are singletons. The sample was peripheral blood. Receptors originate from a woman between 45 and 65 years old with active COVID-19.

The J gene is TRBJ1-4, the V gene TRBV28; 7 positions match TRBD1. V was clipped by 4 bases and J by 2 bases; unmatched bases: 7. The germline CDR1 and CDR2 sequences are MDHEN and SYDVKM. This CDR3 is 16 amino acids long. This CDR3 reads CASSSFMTGTNEKLFF. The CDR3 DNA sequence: TGTGCCAGCAGTTCGTTTATGACAGGGACTAATGAAAAACTGTTTTTT.

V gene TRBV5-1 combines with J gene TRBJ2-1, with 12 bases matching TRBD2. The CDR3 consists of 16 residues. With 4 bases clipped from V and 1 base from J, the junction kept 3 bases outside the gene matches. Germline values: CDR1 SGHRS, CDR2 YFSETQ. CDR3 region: CASSQTSGRSYNEQFF. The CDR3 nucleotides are TGCGCCAGCAGCCAAACTAGCGGGAGGTCCTACAATGAGCAGTTCTTC.

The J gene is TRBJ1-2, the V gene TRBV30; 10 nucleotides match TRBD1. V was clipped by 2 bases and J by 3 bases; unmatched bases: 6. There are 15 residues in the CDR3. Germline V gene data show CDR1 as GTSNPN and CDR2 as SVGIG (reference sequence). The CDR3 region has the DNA TGTGCCTGGAGTCCTGACAGGGGGCCCCACTATGGCTACACCTTC. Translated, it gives CAWSPDRGPHYGYTF. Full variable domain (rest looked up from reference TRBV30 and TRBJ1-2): SQTIHQWPATLVQPVGSPLSLECTVEGTSNPNLYWYRQAAGRGLQLLFYSVGIGQISSEVPQNLSASRPQDRQFILSSKKLLLSDSGFYLCAWSPDRGPHYGYTFGSGTRLTVV.

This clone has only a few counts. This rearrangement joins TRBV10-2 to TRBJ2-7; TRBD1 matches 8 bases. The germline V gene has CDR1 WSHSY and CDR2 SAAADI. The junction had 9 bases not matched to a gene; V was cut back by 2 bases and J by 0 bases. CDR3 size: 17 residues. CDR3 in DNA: TGCGCCAGCAGTGAGAGGACAGGGCTCCGTAGCTCCTACGAGCAGTACTTC. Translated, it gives CASSERTGLRSSYEQYF.

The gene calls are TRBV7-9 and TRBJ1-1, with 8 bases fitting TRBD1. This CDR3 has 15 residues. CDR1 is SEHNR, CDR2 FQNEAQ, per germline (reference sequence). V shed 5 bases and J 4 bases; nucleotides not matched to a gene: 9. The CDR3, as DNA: TGTGCCAGCAGCGTACGGACAGGGCGAGGCACTGAAGCTTTCTTT. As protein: CASSVRTGRGTEAFF.

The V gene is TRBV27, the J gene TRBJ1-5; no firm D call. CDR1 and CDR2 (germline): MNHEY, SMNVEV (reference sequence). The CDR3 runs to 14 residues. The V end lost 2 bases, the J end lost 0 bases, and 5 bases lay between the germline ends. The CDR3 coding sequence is TGTGCCAGCAGTTTAGGAGTTAGCAATCAGCCCCAGCATTTT. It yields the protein CASSLGVSNQPQHF.

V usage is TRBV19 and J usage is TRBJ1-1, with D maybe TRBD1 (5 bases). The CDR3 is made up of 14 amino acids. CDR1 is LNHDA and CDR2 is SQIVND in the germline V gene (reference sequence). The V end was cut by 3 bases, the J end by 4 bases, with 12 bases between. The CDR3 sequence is CASSIGQGATEAFF. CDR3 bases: TGTGCCAGTAGTATCGGGCAGGGCGCCACTGAAGCTTTCTTT.

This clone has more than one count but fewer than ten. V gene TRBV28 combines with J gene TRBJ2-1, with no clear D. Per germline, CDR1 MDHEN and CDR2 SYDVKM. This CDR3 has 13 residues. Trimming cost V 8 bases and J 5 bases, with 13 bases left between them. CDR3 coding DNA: TGTGCCAGCCGAGAATTTTACCACAATGAGCAGTTCTTC. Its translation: CASREFYHNEQFF.

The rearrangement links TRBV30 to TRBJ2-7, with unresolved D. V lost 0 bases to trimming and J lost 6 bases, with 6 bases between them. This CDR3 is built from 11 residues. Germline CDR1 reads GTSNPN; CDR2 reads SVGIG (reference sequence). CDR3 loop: CAWSVYSEQYF. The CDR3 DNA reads TGTGCCTGGAGTGTCTACAGCGAGCAGTACTTC.

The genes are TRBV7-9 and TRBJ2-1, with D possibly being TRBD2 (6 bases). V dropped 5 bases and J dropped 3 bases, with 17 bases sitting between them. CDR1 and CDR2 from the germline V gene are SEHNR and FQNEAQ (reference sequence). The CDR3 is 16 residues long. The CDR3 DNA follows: TGTGCCAGCAGCCCCACCGGGACTGCCTTCTACAATGAGCAGTTCTTC. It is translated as CASSPTGTAFYNEQFF.

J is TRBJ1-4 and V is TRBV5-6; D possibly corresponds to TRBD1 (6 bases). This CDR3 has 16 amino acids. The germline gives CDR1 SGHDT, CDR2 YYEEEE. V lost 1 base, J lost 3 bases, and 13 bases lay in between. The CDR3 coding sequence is TGTGCCAGCAGCTTGTATGGGGGGGCCCCTAATGAAAAACTGTTTTTT. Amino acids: CASSLYGGAPNEKLFF.

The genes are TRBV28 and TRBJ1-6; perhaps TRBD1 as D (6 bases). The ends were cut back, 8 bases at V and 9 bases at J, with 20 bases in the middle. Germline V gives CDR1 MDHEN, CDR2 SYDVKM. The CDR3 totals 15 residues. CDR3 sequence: CASVRGQFTGSPLHF. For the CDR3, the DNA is TGTGCCAGCGTCAGGGGACAATTTACTGGTTCACCCCTCCACTTT.

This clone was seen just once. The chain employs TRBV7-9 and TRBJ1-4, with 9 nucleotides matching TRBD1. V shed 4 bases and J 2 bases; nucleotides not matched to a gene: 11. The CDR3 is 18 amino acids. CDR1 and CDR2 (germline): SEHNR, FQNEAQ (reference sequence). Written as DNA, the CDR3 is TGTGCCAGCAGCTCCCCCCCCACAGGGGGCTCTACTAATGAAAAACTGTTTTTT. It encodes CASSSPPTGGSTNEKLFF.

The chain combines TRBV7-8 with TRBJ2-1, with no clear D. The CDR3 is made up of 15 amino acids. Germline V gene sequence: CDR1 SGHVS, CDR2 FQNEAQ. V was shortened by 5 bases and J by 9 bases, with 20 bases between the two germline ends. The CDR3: CASSPRSAPRLEQFF. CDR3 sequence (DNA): TGTGCCAGCAGCCCGCGTTCGGCCCCCCGACTTGAGCAGTTCTTC.

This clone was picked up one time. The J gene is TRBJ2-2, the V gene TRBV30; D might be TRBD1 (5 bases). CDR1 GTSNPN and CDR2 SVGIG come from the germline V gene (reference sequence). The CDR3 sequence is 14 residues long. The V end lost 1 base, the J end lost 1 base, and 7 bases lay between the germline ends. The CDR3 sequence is CAWSGQGNTGELFF. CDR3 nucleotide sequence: TGTGCCTGGAGTGGCCAGGGGAACACCGGGGAGCTGTTTTTT.

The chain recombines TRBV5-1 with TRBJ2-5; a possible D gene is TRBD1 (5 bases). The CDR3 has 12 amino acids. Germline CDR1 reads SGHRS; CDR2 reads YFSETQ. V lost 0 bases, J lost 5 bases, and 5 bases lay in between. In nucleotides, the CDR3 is TGCGCCAGCAGCTTGGAGGGGGAGACCCAGTACTTC. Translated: CASSLEGETQYF.

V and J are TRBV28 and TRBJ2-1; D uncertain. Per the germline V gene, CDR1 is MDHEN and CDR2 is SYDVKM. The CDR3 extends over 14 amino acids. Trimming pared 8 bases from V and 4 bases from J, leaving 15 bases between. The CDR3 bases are TGTGCCAGCTCCATCGAGGCTTTATACAATGAGCAGTTCTTC. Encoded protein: CASSIEALYNEQFF. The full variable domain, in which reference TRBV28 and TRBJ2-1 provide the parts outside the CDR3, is DVKVTQSSRYLVKRTGEKVFLECVQDMDHENMFWYRQDPGLGLRLIYFSYDVKMKEKGDIPEGYSVSREKKERFSLILESASTNQTSMYLCASSIEALYNEQFFGPGTRLTVL.

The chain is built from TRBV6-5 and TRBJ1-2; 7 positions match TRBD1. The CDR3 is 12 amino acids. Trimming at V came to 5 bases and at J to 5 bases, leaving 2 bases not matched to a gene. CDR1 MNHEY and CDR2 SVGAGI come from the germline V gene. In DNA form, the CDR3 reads TGTGCCAGCAGTCCGGGACAGTATGGCTACACCTTC. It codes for CASSPGQYGYTF.

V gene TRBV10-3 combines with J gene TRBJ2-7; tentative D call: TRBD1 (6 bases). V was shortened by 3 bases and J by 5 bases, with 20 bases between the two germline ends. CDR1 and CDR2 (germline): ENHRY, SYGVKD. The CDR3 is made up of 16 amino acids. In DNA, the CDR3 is TGTGCCATCAGTGACCCCCGGTCAGGGGTATATCACGAGCAGTACTTC. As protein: CAISDPRSGVYHEQYF.

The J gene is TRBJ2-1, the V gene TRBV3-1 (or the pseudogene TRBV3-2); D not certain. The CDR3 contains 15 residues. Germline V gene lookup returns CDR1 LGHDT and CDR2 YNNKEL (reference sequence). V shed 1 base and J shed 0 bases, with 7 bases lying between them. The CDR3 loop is CASSQATSSYNEQFF. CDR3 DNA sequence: TGTGCCAGCAGCCAAGCAACCAGCTCCTACAATGAGCAGTTCTTC.

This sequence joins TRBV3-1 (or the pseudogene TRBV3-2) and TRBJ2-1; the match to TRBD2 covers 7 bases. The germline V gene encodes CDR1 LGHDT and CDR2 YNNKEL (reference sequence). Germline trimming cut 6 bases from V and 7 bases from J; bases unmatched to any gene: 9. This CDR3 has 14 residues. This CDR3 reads CASSSRERWNEQFF. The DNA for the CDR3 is TGTGCCAGCAGTTCGCGGGAGAGATGGAATGAGCAGTTCTTC.

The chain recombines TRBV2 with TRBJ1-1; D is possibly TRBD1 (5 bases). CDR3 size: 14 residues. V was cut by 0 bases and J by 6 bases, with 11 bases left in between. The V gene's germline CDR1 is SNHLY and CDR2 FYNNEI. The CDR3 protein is CASSEAPGLAEAFF. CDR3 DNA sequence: TGTGCCAGCAGTGAAGCGCCAGGGCTGGCTGAAGCTTTCTTT.

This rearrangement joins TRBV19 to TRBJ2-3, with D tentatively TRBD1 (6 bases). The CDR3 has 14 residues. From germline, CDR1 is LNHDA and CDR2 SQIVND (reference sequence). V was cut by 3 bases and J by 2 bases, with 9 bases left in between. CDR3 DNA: TGTGCCAGTAGTATCAGACAGGCCACAGATACGCAGTATTTT. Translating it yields CASSIRQATDTQYF.

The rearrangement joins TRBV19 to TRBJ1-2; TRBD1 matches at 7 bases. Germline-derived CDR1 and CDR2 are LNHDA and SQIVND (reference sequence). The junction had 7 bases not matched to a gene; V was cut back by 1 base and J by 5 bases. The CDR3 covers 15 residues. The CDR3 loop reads CASSIGSGQIYGYTF. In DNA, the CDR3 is TGTGCCAGTAGTATAGGGTCGGGACAGATATATGGCTACACCTTC.

CDR3: CASRAGLADYNEQFF. CDR3 DNA: TGTGCCAGCAGAGCTGGACTAGCGGACTACAATGAGCAGTTCTTC. The chain carries TRBV28 and TRBJ2-1; 10 positions match TRBD2. The CDR3 is made up of 15 amino acids. Trimming removed 6 bases from V and 3 bases from J; junction bases left unmatched: 5. Germline CDR1 and CDR2: MDHEN and SYDVKM. Full variable domain (remainder filled in from reference TRBV28 and TRBJ2-1): DVKVTQSSRYLVKRTGEKVFLECVQDMDHENMFWYRQDPGLGLRLIYFSYDVKMKEKGDIPEGYSVSREKKERFSLILESASTNQTSMYLCASRAGLADYNEQFFGPGTRLTVL.

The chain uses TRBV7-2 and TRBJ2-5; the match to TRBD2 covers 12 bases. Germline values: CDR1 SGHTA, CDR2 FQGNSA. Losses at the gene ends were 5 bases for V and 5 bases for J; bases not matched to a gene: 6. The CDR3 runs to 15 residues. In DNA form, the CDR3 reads TGTGCCAGCAGCCTCCTAGCGGGAGGGGGGGAGACCCAGTACTTC. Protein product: CASSLLAGGGETQYF. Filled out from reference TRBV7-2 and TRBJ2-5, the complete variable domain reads GAGVSQSPSNKVTEKGKDVELRCDPISGHTALYWYRQSLGQGLEFLIYFQGNSAPDKSGLPSDRFSAERTGGSVSTLTIQRTQQEDSAVYLCASSLLAGGGETQYFGPGTRLLVL.

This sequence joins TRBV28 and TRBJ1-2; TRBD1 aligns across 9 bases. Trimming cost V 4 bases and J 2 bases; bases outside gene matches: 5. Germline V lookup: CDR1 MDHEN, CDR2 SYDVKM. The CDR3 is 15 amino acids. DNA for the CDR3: TGTGCCAGCAGTTCGACAGGGGGGAGGAACTATGGCTACACCTTC. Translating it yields CASSSTGGRNYGYTF.